The present T cell receptor beta chain was sequenced within a study of spatial heterogeneity in lung cancer. About the study: Raw reads showed each unique TCR and UMI combination turning up more than ten times on average. Whole-study results and caveats: Ubiquitous and regional nonsynonymous mutation counts were tracked by ubiquitous and regional expanded TCR counts, respectively. Counts of expanded intratumoral alpha and beta TCRs tracked tumor mutation counts.

Time point of the sample: sample taken at primary tumor resection. Samples were donated by 72 untreated early-stage non-small cell lung cancer patients. Tumor, nontumor lung or frozen PBMC supplied whole RNA, sequenced without sorting. This CDR3 region has 16 residues. Trimming at V came to 4 bases and at J to 4 bases, leaving 7 bases not matched to a gene. From germline, CDR1 is LGHNA and CDR2 YNFKEQ. TCRdb independently ran MiXCR on the 5' RACE reads; one entry per CDR3 protein. The sample has 100,000 or so distinct CDR3 sequences, around 4.3% seen once. With respect to this clonotype: Antigen unknown.

The sequences come from lung tumor tissue, collected at surgery. The chain uses TRBV4-2 and TRBJ2-2; 9 nucleotides line up with TRBD2. The sequence was collected from a male donor with early-stage non-small cell lung cancer. CDR3 DNA sequence: TGTGCCAGCAGCCTTCGACTAGCGGAAACCACCGGGGAGCTGTTTTTT. Protein: CASSLRLAETTGELFF.